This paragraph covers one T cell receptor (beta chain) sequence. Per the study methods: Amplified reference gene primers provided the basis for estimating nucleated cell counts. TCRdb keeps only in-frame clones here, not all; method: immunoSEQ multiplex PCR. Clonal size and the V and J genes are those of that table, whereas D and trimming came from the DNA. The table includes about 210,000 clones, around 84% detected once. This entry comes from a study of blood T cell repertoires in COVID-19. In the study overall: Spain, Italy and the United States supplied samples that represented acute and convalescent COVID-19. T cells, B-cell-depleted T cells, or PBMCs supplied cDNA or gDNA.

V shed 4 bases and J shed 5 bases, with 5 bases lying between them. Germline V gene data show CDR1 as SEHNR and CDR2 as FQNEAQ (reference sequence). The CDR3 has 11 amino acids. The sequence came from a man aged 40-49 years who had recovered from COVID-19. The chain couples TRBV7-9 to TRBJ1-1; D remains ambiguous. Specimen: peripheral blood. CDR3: CASSYLTEAFF. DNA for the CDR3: TGTGCCAGCAGCTACTTGACTGAAGCTTTCTTT.